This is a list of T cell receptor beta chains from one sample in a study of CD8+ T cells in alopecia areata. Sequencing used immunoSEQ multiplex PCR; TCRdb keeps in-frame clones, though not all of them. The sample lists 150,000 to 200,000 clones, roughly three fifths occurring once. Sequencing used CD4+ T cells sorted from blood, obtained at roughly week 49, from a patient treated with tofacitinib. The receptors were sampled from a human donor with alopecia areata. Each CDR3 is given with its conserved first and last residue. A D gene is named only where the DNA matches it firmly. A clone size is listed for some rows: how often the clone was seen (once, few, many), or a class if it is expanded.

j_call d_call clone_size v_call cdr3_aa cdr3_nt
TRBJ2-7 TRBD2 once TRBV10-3 CAIREDGGSSYEQYF TGTGCCATCAGGGAGGACGGGGGGAGCTCCTACGAGCAGTACTTC
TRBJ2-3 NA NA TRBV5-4 CASSYGGLTDTQYF TGTGCCAGCAGCTATGGGGGTCTGACAGATACGCAGTATTTT
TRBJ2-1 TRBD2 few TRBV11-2 CASSRGAGGRNEQFF TGTGCCAGCAGCCGAGGGGCGGGGGGAAGAAATGAGCAGTTCTTC
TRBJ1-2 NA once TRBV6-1 CASSTREAQDYGYTF TGTGCCAGCAGTACCCGGGAGGCCCAGGACTATGGCTACACCTTC
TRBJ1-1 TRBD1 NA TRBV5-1 CASSQRTGDTEAFF TGCGCCAGCAGCCAACGGACAGGGGACACTGAAGCTTTCTTT
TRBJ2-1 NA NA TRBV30 CACSKVPTSSPFNEQFF TGTGCCTGTAGTAAAGTCCCCACCTCGTCTCCCTTCAATGAGCAGTTCTTC
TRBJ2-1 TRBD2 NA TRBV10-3 CAIRTGLAGAIEQFF TGTGCCATCAGGACAGGACTAGCGGGGGCTATTGAGCAGTTCTTC
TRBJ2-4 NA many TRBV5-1 CASSQNNRGENIQYF TGCGCCAGCAGCCAAAATAACCGGGGAGAAAACATTCAGTACTTC
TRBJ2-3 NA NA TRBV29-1 CSVVPGLRTDTQYF TGCAGCGTTGTCCCCGGACTACGGACAGATACGCAGTATTTT
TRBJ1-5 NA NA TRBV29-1 CSVADGFWGNQPQHF TGCAGCGTCGCAGATGGGTTTTGGGGCAATCAGCCCCAGCATTTT
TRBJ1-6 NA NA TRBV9 CASSARVTNSPLHF TGTGCCAGCAGCGCCAGGGTTACTAATTCACCCCTCCACTTT
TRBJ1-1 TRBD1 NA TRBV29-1 CSAGQLNTEAFF TGCAGCGCGGGACAGTTGAACACTGAAGCTTTCTTT
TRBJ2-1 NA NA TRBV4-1 CASSQAGRGVQFF TGCGCCAGCAGCCAAGCCGGGCGCGGGGTCCAGTTCTTC
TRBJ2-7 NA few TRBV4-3 CASSQTGRPTYEQYF TGCGCCAGCAGCCAAACAGGAAGGCCCACCTACGAGCAGTACTTC
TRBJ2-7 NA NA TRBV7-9 CASSLQGYEQYF TGTGCCAGCAGCTTACAGGGGTACGAGCAGTACTTC
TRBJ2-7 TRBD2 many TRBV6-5 CASSSGLGSYEQYF TGTGCCAGCAGTTCCGGACTAGGATCTTACGAGCAGTACTTC
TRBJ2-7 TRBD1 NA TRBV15 CATSREGGPYEQYF TGTGCCACCAGCAGAGAAGGGGGCCCCTACGAGCAGTACTTC
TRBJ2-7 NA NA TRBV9 CASAGEGSSYEQYF TGTGCCAGCGCAGGGGAAGGGAGCTCCTACGAGCAGTACTTC
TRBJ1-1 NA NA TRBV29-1 CSVVPVNTEAFF TGCAGCGTTGTGCCCGTGAACACTGAAGCTTTCTTT
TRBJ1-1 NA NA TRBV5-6 CASSFTGTEAFF TGTGCCAGCAGCTTTACGGGCACTGAAGCTTTCTTT
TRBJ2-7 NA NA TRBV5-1 CASSLRASSSYEQYF TGCGCCAGCAGCTTGAGGGCTAGCTCCTCCTACGAGCAGTACTTC
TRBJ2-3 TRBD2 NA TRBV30 CAWGLAGGHSDTQYF TGTGCCTGGGGACTAGCGGGGGGACATTCCGATACGCAGTATTTT
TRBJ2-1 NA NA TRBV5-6 CASSSANSYNEQFF TGTGCCAGCAGCTCGGCCAACTCCTACAATGAGCAGTTCTTC
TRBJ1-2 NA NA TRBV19 CASSINSQVYGYTF TGTGCCAGTAGTATCAACTCTCAGGTTTATGGCTACACCTTC
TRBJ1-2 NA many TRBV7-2 CASSLSWQGLTF TGTGCCAGCAGCTTAAGTTGGCAGGGCCTCACCTTC
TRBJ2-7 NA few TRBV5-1 CASSRDSYEQYF TGCGCCAGCAGCCGGGACTCCTACGAGCAGTACTTC
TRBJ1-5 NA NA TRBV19 CASSIGQGWTPQHF TGTGCCAGTAGTATAGGGCAGGGGTGGACGCCCCAGCATTTT
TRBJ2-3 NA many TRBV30 CASRDSQGYTQYF TGTGCCAGCCGGGACTCCCAAGGATATACGCAGTATTTT
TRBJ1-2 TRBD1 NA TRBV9 CASSVGIGGTGYTF TGTGCCAGCAGCGTAGGGATAGGGGGCACTGGCTACACCTTC
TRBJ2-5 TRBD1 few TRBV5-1 CASSSQGGAETQYF TGCGCCAGCAGCTCCCAAGGGGGCGCGGAGACCCAGTACTTC
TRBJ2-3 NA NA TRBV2 CASSVVTDTQYF TGTGCCAGCAGTGTAGTCACAGATACGCAGTATTTT
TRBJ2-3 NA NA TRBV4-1 CASSHSGTDTQYF TGCGCCAGCAGCCATTCAGGGACAGATACGCAGTATTTT
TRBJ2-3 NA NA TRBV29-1 CSVNRATTDTQYF TGCAGCGTGAACAGGGCTACCACAGATACGCAGTATTTT
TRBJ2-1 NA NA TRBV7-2 CASSLVVGNLLDEQFF TGTGCCAGCAGCTTAGTCGTAGGGAACCTACTGGATGAGCAGTTCTTC
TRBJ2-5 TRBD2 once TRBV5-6 CASSSGLAEETQYF TGTGCCAGCAGCTCGGGACTAGCCGAAGAGACCCAGTACTTC
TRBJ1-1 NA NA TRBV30 CALWEQNTEAFF TGTGCCCTCTGGGAGCAGAACACTGAAGCTTTCTTT
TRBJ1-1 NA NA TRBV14 CASSPGEVGPEAFF TGTGCCAGCAGCCCCGGAGAGGTAGGGCCTGAAGCTTTCTTT
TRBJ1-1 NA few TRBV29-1 CSGLSNGAFF TGCAGCGGTCTTTCTAATGGAGCTTTCTTT
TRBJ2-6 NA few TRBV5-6 CASADRAGANVLTF TGTGCCAGCGCCGACAGAGCTGGGGCCAACGTCCTGACTTTC
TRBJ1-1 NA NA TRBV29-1 CSVRQPNTEAFF TGCAGCGTTCGACAGCCGAACACTGAAGCTTTCTTT
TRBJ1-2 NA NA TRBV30 CAWSIGGDYGYTF TGTGCCTGGAGTATCGGAGGGGACTATGGCTACACCTTC
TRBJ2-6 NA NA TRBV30 CAWRRRGDSGANVLTF TGTGCCTGGAGAAGGAGGGGCGACTCTGGGGCCAACGTCCTGACTTTC
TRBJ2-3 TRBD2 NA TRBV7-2 CASSLASGGYTDTQYF TGTGCCAGCAGCTTAGCGAGCGGGGGCTACACAGATACGCAGTATTTT
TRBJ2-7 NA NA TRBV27 CASSFKDGYEQYF TGTGCCAGCAGTTTTAAGGACGGCTACGAGCAGTACTTC
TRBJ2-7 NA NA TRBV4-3 CASSQEGWAGTRYEQYF TGCGCCAGCAGCCAAGAAGGTTGGGCGGGAACGCGCTACGAGCAGTACTTC
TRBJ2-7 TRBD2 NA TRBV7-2 CASRPGTTDYEQYF TGTGCCAGCAGACCGGGGACTACGGACTACGAGCAGTACTTC
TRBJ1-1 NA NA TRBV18 CASSPNVRRNTEAFF TGTGCCAGCTCACCGAACGTTAGACGGAACACTGAAGCTTTCTTT
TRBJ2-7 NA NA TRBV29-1 CSVGGGPYEQYF TGCAGCGTTGGTGGGGGACCCTACGAGCAGTACTTC
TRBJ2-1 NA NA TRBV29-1 CSVESRWDLDEQFF TGCAGCGTTGAAAGCAGGTGGGATCTTGATGAGCAGTTCTTC
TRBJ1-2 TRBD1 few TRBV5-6 CASSQTGRNLYGYTF TGTGCCAGCAGCCAGACAGGGAGGAACCTCTATGGCTACACCTTC
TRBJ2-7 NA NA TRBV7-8 CASSLAGQQSYEQYF TGTGCCAGCAGCTTAGCCGGCCAGCAATCCTACGAGCAGTACTTC
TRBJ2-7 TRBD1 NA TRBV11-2 CASSLGGQSYEQYF TGTGCCAGCAGCTTAGGGGGACAGAGCTACGAGCAGTACTTC